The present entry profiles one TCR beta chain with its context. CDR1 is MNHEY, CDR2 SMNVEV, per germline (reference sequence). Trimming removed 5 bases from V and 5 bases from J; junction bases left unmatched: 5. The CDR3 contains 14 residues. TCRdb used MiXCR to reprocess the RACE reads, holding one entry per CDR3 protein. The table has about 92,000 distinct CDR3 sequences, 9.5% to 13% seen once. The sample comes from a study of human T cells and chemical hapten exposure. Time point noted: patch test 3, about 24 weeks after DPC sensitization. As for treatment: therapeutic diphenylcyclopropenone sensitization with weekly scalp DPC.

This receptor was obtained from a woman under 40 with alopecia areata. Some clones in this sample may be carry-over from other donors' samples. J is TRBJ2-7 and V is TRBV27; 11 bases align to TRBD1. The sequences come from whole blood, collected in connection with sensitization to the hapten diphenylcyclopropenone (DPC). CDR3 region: CASSPGTGGNEQYF. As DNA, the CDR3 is TGTGCCAGCAGTCCCGGGACAGGGGGGAACGAGCAGTACTTC.